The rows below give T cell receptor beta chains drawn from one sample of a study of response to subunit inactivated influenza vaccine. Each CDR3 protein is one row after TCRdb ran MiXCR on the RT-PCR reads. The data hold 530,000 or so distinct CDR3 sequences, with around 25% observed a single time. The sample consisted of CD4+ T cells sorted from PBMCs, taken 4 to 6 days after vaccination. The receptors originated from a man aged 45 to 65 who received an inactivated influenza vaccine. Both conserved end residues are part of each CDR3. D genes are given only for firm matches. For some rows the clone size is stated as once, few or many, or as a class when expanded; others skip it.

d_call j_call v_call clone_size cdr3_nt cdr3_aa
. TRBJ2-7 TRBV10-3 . TGTGCCATCAGTGAGGGTCGCGGGCCTAACGAGCAGTACTTC CAISEGRGPNEQYF
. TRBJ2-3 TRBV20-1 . TGCAGTGCTAGAGATCTCGTGCAGAGCACAGATACGCAGTATTTT CSARDLVQSTDTQYF
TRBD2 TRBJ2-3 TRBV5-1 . TGCGCCAGCAGCTTGGTTATGGGCGGGAGATTCACAGATACGCAGTATTTT CASSLVMGGRFTDTQYF
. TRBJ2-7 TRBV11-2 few TGTGCCAGCAGCTTGCCCCCGACAGAATCCTCTCCCCAGTACTTC CASSLPPTESSPQYF
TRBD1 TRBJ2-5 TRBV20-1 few TGCAGTCAAAAGAGGGGGCTAGAGACCCAGTACTTC CSQKRGLETQYF
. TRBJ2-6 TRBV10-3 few TGTGCCATCCTTGGTTTGGGTCAGGGGGAGGACTCTGGGGCCAACGTCCTGACTTTC CAILGLGQGEDSGANVLTF
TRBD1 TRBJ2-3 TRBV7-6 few TGTGCCAGCAGCTTCGGGACAGCTAGCACAGATACGCAGTATTTT CASSFGTASTDTQYF
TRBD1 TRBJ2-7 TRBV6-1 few TGTGCCAGCAGGCCAGGGGGCAGCTCCTACGAGCAGTACTTC CASRPGGSSYEQYF
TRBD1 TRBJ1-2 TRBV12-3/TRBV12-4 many TGTGCCAGCAGTCCTACAGGGGTTAACTATGGCTACACCTTC CASSPTGVNYGYTF
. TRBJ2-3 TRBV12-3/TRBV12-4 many TGTGCCAGCAGCTCGAATGGACATCGCACGCAGTATTTT CASSSNGHRTQYF
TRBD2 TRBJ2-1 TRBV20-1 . TGCAGTGCTAGTTCCGATTGGGGGGGCAATGAGCAGTTCTTC CSASSDWGGNEQFF
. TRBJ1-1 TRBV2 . TGTGCCAGCAGGGTTAACCTGAACACTGAAGCTTTCTTT CASRVNLNTEAFF
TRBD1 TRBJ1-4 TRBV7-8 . TGTGCCAGCAGCACCGGGACAGTGGACGGAAAACTGTTTTTT CASSTGTVDGKLFF
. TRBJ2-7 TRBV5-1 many TGTGCCAGCAGTTTAGAAGGCTACGAGCAGTACTTC CASSLEGYEQYF
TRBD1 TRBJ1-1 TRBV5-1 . TGCGCCAGCAGCTTGGGACAGGGGCTAGGCCCGAACACTGAAGCTTTCTTT CASSLGQGLGPNTEAFF
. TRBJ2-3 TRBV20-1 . TGCAGTGCGAGCCGTCTATTTGGGACCTCTCGCACAGATACGCAGTATTTT CSASRLFGTSRTDTQYF
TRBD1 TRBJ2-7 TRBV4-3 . TGCGCCAGCAGCCAGCGGACAGGGCCCCTCTACGAGCAGTACTTC CASSQRTGPLYEQYF
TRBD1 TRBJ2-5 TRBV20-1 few TGCAGTGCTAGACAGGGACAGGGGGTACGGACCCAGTACTTC CSARQGQGVRTQYF
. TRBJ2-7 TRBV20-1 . TGCAGTGCCCTTAGGAGACCTGAAAGGGGGGAGCAGTACTTC CSALRRPERGEQYF
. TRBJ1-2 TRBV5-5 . TGTGCCAGCAGCTCAGTCCCCGGGACGGACATAGACTATGGCTACACCTTC CASSSVPGTDIDYGYTF
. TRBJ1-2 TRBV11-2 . TGTGCCAGCAGCTTAGATCTCCGCCTTTATGGCTACACCTTC CASSLDLRLYGYTF